This TCR beta chain was captured in a study of vaccination and CD4 T cells after COVID-19. Background on the study: There were six male and four female convalescents, and two of them were Hispanic. Overlapping spike peptides of SARS-CoV-2, HCoV-NL63, HCoV-OC43 and HCoV-229E stimulated the cells.

This clonotype was seen only a few times. Its antigen is still unknown. Treatment here: approximately 10-day PBMC culture with coronavirus spike peptide pools or control peptides (ViraFEST assay). In the ViraFEST assay, peptide-pool expansion preceded TCR sequencing of expanded clonotypes. An Oncomine TCR Beta short-read assay was used to sequence the DNA from cultured CD4+ T cells. In this case, cultured CD4+ T cells provided the extracted genomic DNA. Each CDR3 protein is one row after TCRdb ran MiXCR on the PCR reads. The sample comprises over 10,000 distinct CDR3 sequences, about 57% of which are singletons, and more than 25% rests with the top ten. Germline CDR1 is MNHNS and CDR2 is SASEGT. Trimming took off 8 bases at V and 2 bases at J, with 13 bases between the two ends. This CDR3 contains 13 residues.

Sequenced material: CD4+ T cells from blood, cultured in vitro. This clonotype was sampled from a human donor who had recovered from COVID-19. The chain combines TRBV6-1 with TRBJ2-7; the D gene could be TRBD1 or TRBD2 (6 bases each). The CDR3 sequence: CASEGGGTYEQYF. CDR3 in DNA: TGTGCCAGCGAGGGGGGCGGTACCTACGAGCAGTACTTC.